The 24 T cell receptor beta chains below all came from one sample that was sequenced in a study of blood T cells in healthy people across ages. A sample-barcoded 5' primer and a J-beta primer mix were used in a second PCR of about 7 to 11 cycles. MiXCR, run by TCRdb on the 5' RACE reads, gives a single entry per CDR3 protein. The sample holds approximately 400,000 distinct CDR3 sequences, about 52% seen once. The sample was blood. Receptors originate from a man aged 60-69 years in good health.

V and J are TRBV28 and TRBJ2-1; a possible D gene is TRBD2 (5 bases). This CDR3 has 13 amino acids. The V end lost 7 bases, the J end lost 9 bases, and 16 bases lay between the germline ends. From germline, CDR1 is MDHEN and CDR2 SYDVKM. CDR3 in amino acids: CASTQTSSGEQFF. In DNA, the CDR3 is TGTGCCAGCACCCAAACGTCGAGCGGTGAGCAGTTCTTC.

The chain couples TRBV6-2 or TRBV6-3 to TRBJ2-7; 8 nucleotides agree with TRBD2. The J call is doubtful: the DNA matches TRBJ2-5 better. This CDR3 has 15 residues. Germline CDR1 is MNHEY and CDR2 is SVGEGT. The CDR3 DNA is TGTGCCAGCAGTTACACGGCACTAGCGGAAGAGACCCAGTACTTC. Translated, it gives CASSYTALAEETQYF.

This rearrangement joins TRBV7-2 to TRBJ2-1, with 15 bases identical to TRBD2. This CDR3 comprises 17 residues. The germline V gene encodes CDR1 SGHTA and CDR2 FQGNSA. With V trimmed by 5 bases and J by 2 bases, 4 bases remained unmatched. CDR3 bases: TGTGCCAGCAGCCCCCGGACTAGCGGGAGGGCCTACAATGAGCAGTTCTTC. Translated, it gives CASSPRTSGRAYNEQFF.

The sample holds many counts of this clonotype. The V gene is TRBV10-3, the J gene TRBJ2-3, with TRBD2 matching 7 bases. J gave up 6 bases and V 4 bases, and 1 base lay outside the gene matches. The CDR3 totals 12 residues. Germline V gene sequence: CDR1 ENHRY, CDR2 SYGVKD. The CDR3 loop reads CAISAGGDTQYF. CDR3 in DNA: TGTGCCATCAGTGCCGGGGGGGATACGCAGTATTTT.

The chain links TRBV12-3 or TRBV12-4 to TRBJ2-7; 9 positions agree with TRBD2. With V trimmed by 7 bases and J by 4 bases, 2 bases remained unmatched. There are 12 residues in the CDR3. The CDR3 bases are TGTGCCAGCATGGGACTAGCTTACGAGCAGTACTTC. This codes for CASMGLAYEQYF.

There are many counts of this clonotype. The chain couples TRBV6-5 to TRBJ2-1; 8 bases match TRBD1. J gave up 8 bases and V 5 bases, and 11 bases lay outside the gene matches. CDR1 is MNHEY, CDR2 SVGAGI, per germline. The CDR3 totals 15 residues. For the CDR3, the DNA is TGTGCCAGCAGTCCCCGCTCAGGGGGCAAGTATGAGCAGTTCTTC. Its protein product is CASSPRSGGKYEQFF.

In this sample, this clonotype turned up once. The chain carries TRBV28 and TRBJ2-5; D gene uncertain. CDR3 length: 14 amino acids. Germline CDR1 and CDR2: MDHEN and SYDVKM. V lost 1 base and J 5 bases, leaving 11 bases between the germline ends. CDR3 bases: TGTGCCAGCAGTTTATCTGGGATCGCGGAGACCCAGTACTTC. It codes for CASSLSGIAETQYF.

This clonotype has a handful of counts. The CDR3 loop is CASSRPGGNRAYEQYF. The CDR3 coding sequence is TGTGCCAGCAGCAGACCCGGCGGAAACCGAGCCTACGAGCAGTACTTC. The rearrangement joins TRBV7-9 to TRBJ2-7, with unresolved D. CDR1 and CDR2 from the germline V gene are SEHNR and FQNEAQ (reference sequence). The V end was cut by 5 bases, the J end by 2 bases, with 19 bases between. There are 16 residues in the CDR3.

This chain joins TRBV16 and TRBJ1-2; D is uncertain. The CDR3 extends over 13 amino acids. V was cut by 2 bases and J by 8 bases, with 12 bases left in between. Germline assignment: CDR1 KGHSY and CDR2 FQNENV. The CDR3 DNA reads TGTGCCAGCAGCCAAATCGGCCAGAAGGGCTACACCTTC. Its protein is CASSQIGQKGYTF.

This chain uses TRBV6-2 or TRBV6-3 with TRBJ2-7; TRBD2 matches 8 bases. Germline values: CDR1 MNHEY, CDR2 SVGEGT. The J segment lost 0 bases and the V segment lost 6 bases, leaving 19 bases of the junction unmatched. This CDR3 comprises 19 residues. CDR3 coding DNA: TGTGCCAGCAGCCGACCGGGAAGCGGGAGTCCCCAAGGCTCCTACGAGCAGTACTTC. It translates to CASSRPGSGSPQGSYEQYF.

This chain joins TRBV15 and TRBJ2-7, with D possibly matching TRBD1 (6 bases). Germline V lookup: CDR1 LNHNV, CDR2 YYDKDF (reference sequence). The length of the CDR3 is 15 residues. The V and J ends lost 5 bases and 7 bases respectively, with 21 bases between them. CDR3 in amino acids: CATSFWTDPPNEQYF. The CDR3 bases are TGTGCCACCAGCTTCTGGACAGATCCTCCTAATGAGCAGTACTTC.

The CDR3 DNA reads TGCGCCAGCAAGGGGACAGGGTTGACCTACGAGCAGTACTTC. Translated: CASKGTGLTYEQYF. V usage is TRBV5-1 and J usage is TRBJ2-7, with 9 bases aligning to TRBD1. The germline CDR1 and CDR2 sequences are SGHRS and YFSETQ. The CDR3 length is 14 residues. With V trimmed by 6 bases and J by 2 bases, 6 bases remained unmatched.

The genes are TRBV28 and TRBJ1-5; D not certain. Trimming left V 6 bases short and J 15 bases short, with 18 bases between. Germline CDR1 is MDHEN and CDR2 is SYDVKM. The CDR3 is 12 amino acids. CDR3 protein: CASSAPRVRWHF. The CDR3 nucleotides are TGTGCCAGCAGCGCCCCGCGGGTACGTTGGCATTTT. Complete variable domain (other parts from reference TRBV28 and TRBJ1-5): DVKVTQSSRYLVKRTGEKVFLECVQDMDHENMFWYRQDPGLGLRLIYFSYDVKMKEKGDIPEGYSVSREKKERFSLILESASTNQTSMYLCASSAPRVRWHFGDGTRLSIL.

The genes are TRBV12-3 or TRBV12-4 and TRBJ1-6; D unresolved. The V and J ends lost 2 bases and 0 bases respectively, with 8 bases between them. This CDR3 spans 16 amino acids. CDR3 sequence: CASSLSGDSYNSPLHF. CDR3 DNA sequence: TGTGCCAGCAGTTTATCCGGAGACTCCTATAATTCACCCCTCCACTTT.

This clonotype was picked up a small number of times. The chain recombines TRBV24-1 with TRBJ2-3; weak D call: TRBD1 (6 bases). The CDR3 is made up of 16 amino acids. V was pared by 0 bases and J by 4 bases, with 13 bases between. Per the germline V gene, CDR1 is KGHDR and CDR2 is SFDVKD. The CDR3 loop is CATSDLGGTHADTQYF. The DNA of the CDR3 is TGTGCCACCAGTGATTTGGGGGGCACTCATGCAGATACGCAGTATTTT.

The chain carries TRBV7-8 and TRBJ2-3; no definite D call. Trimming pared 3 bases from V and 0 bases from J, leaving 13 bases between. Germline CDR1 is SGHVS and CDR2 is FQNEAQ. The CDR3 length is 16 residues. The CDR3 loop reads CASSFLQRASTDTQYF. The CDR3 nucleotides are TGTGCCAGCAGCTTCCTCCAACGTGCTAGCACAGATACGCAGTATTTT. Full variable domain (remainder filled in from reference TRBV7-8 and TRBJ2-3): GAGVSQSPRYKVAKRGQDVALRCDPISGHVSLFWYQQALGQGPEFLTYFQNEAQLDKSGLPSDRFFAERPEGSVSTLKIQRTQQEDSAVYLCASSFLQRASTDTQYFGPGTRLTVL.

The chain is built from TRBV7-8 and TRBJ1-1; 7 bases line up with TRBD1. J gave up 6 bases and V 3 bases, and 4 bases lay outside the gene matches. This CDR3 has 13 residues. The germline gives CDR1 SGHVS, CDR2 FQNEAQ. CDR3 protein: CASSFNRGAEAFF. The CDR3 DNA is TGTGCCAGCAGCTTTAACAGGGGCGCTGAAGCTTTCTTT.

The rearrangement links TRBV4-1 to TRBJ2-1; D remains ambiguous. In germline, CDR1 is MGHRA, CDR2 YSYEKL. The CDR3 runs 16 residues. With 1 base removed from V and 4 bases from J, the gap between germline ends came to 14 bases. The CDR3 is CASSQALGGQYNEQFF. The CDR3 region has the DNA TGCGCCAGCAGCCAAGCTTTGGGTGGGCAGTACAATGAGCAGTTCTTC.

The rearrangement uses TRBV6-1 and TRBJ2-5; D not resolved. V was clipped by 2 bases and J by 2 bases, with 6 bases between them. The CDR3 totals 13 residues. CDR1 is MNHNS, CDR2 SASEGT, per germline. CDR3 sequence: CASSENSQETQYF. DNA for the CDR3: TGTGCCAGCAGTGAAAACAGTCAAGAGACCCAGTACTTC.

This clonotype was observed at least ten times. The chain uses TRBV20-1 and TRBJ2-1, with 8 nucleotides matching TRBD2. Germline CDR1 DFQATT, CDR2 SNEGSKA (reference sequence). The junction had 6 bases not matched to a gene; V was cut back by 3 bases and J by 2 bases. This CDR3 spans 15 amino acids. The CDR3 DNA sequence: TGCAGTGCTAGTAACCGGGGGGGGCCCTACAATGAGCAGTTCTTC. Translating it yields CSASNRGGPYNEQFF.

This clonotype occurred a few times. The rearrangement uses TRBV4-2 and TRBJ2-1; D unclear. This CDR3 is 15 amino acids long. From germline, CDR1 is LGHNA and CDR2 YNFKEQ. Trimming stripped 0 bases from V and 2 bases from J, with 8 bases between. This CDR3 is CASSQEATTYNEQFF. Here the CDR3 DNA reads TGTGCCAGCAGCCAAGAAGCCACTACCTACAATGAGCAGTTCTTC.

A note on this clonotype: It may be a read error: a sequence one base away is much more abundant. The gene calls are TRBV6-6 and TRBJ2-5, with TRBD2 as a possible D gene (5 bases). Germline values: CDR1 MNHNY, CDR2 SVGAGI (reference sequence). The length of the CDR3 is 14 residues. CDR3 region: CASSHSDSQETQYF. The CDR3 bases are TGTGCCAGCAGTCACTCGGACTCCCAAGAGACCCAGTACTTC.

The chain couples TRBV11-2 to TRBJ2-1; 9 nucleotides match TRBD2. Trimming took 1 base from V and 0 from J; bases not matched to a gene: 7. The CDR3 length is 18 residues. Germline V lookup: CDR1 SGHAT, CDR2 FQNNGV. CDR3 bases: TGTGCCAGCAGCTTAGGACTAGCGGTCACGGGCTCCTACAATGAGCAGTTCTTC. This gives the protein CASSLGLAVTGSYNEQFF.

This CDR3 is CASSVEEGYGYTF. Here the CDR3 DNA reads TGTGCCAGCAGCGTAGAAGAAGGCTATGGCTACACCTTC. The chain joins TRBV9 to TRBJ1-2; D remains ambiguous. Germline V gene data show CDR1 as SGDLS and CDR2 as YYNGEE. V was pared by 0 bases and J by 4 bases, with 7 bases between. The CDR3 runs to 13 residues.